These 8 T cell receptor beta chains came from one sample sequenced in a study of blood T cell repertoires in COVID-19. Here immunoSEQ multiplex PCR was the method, and the copy in TCRdb shows in-frame clones only, minus some. Of around 170,000 clones listed, 70% to 90% are singletons. Sequencing was performed on peripheral blood. The receptors were gathered from a woman aged 25-40 years with active or convalescent COVID-19.

The rearrangement links TRBV3-1 (or the pseudogene TRBV3-2) to TRBJ2-5; a weak D match, TRBD1 (6 bases). Per the germline V gene, CDR1 is LGHDT and CDR2 is YNNKEL (reference sequence). The CDR3 consists of 16 residues. Between the trimmed V and J ends, which lost 0 bases and 4 bases, there was a span of 15 bases. The CDR3: CASSQDRVGARETQYF. CDR3 DNA sequence: TGTGCCAGCAGCCAAGATCGGGTGGGGGCGAGAGAGACCCAGTACTTC.

The chain has TRBV3-1 (or the pseudogene TRBV3-2) and TRBJ1-4; 7 nucleotides align to TRBD1. Trimming cost V 4 bases and J 6 bases; bases outside gene matches: 8. The germline V gene has CDR1 LGHDT and CDR2 YNNKEL (reference sequence). The CDR3 is made up of 15 amino acids. CDR3 residues: CASSLRGSRDEKLFF. In DNA form, the CDR3 reads TGTGCCAGCAGCCTCAGGGGGTCTCGGGATGAAAAACTGTTTTTT.

This clone was seen a handful of times. This chain joins TRBV2 and TRBJ1-4; unclear D gene. Germline V gene data show CDR1 as SNHLY and CDR2 as FYNNEI. This CDR3 contains 14 residues. With 7 bases removed from V and 0 bases from J, the gap between germline ends came to 9 bases. CDR3 in amino acids: CASIRSSTNEKLFF. The CDR3 nucleotides read TGTGCCAGCATCCGGTCCTCAACTAATGAAAAACTGTTTTTT.

V is TRBV19 and J is TRBJ1-6; tentative D call: TRBD1 (5 bases). This CDR3 contains 15 residues. V was cut by 3 bases and J by 7 bases, with 13 bases left in between. Germline V gene lookup returns CDR1 LNHDA and CDR2 SQIVND (reference sequence). DNA for the CDR3: TGTGCCAGTAGTATCGGGCAGGGAGGCAATTCACCCCTCCACTTT. Its translation: CASSIGQGGNSPLHF.

The chain carries TRBV6-5 and TRBJ2-7; 10 positions match TRBD1. The CDR3 is 14 residues long. V trimming: 7 bases; J trimming: 4 bases; junction bases outside the gene matches: 7. Germline loops: CDR1 MNHEY, CDR2 SVGAGI. The CDR3 coding sequence is TGTGCCAGCACAGGGACAGGGGAGGGTTACGAGCAGTACTTC. Its translation: CASTGTGEGYEQYF.

V usage is TRBV7-9 and J usage is TRBJ1-3; D gene ambiguous. The CDR3 has 14 residues. Trimming cost V 6 bases and J 4 bases, with 13 bases left between them. CDR1 and CDR2 (germline): SEHNR, FQNEAQ (reference sequence). The CDR3 nucleotides are TGTGCCAGCAGTTTATCGGAGGGAGGAAACACCATATATTTT. It specifies CASSLSEGGNTIYF.

The chain employs TRBV11-2 and TRBJ1-6; D is unclear. Trimming left V 5 bases short and J 5 bases short, with 7 bases between. This CDR3 has 13 amino acids. Germline lookup yields CDR1 SGHAT and CDR2 FQNNGV. Here the CDR3 reads CASSPHNNSPLHF. DNA for the CDR3: TGTGCCAGCAGCCCCCACAATAATTCACCCCTCCACTTT. The variable domain in full, completed from reference TRBV11-2 and TRBJ1-6, reads EAGVAQSPRYKIIEKRQSVAFWCNPISGHATLYWYQQILGQGPKLLIQFQNNGVVDDSQLPKDRFSAERLKGVDSTLKIQPAKLEDSAVYLCASSPHNNSPLHFGNGTRLTVT.

This chain connects TRBV14 to TRBJ1-4; D is possibly TRBD1 (6 bases). Germline loops: CDR1 SGHDN, CDR2 FVKESK. V gave up 3 bases and J gave up 7 bases, with 15 bases separating them. The CDR3 has 15 amino acids. As DNA, the CDR3 is TGTGCCAGCAGCCATCAACAGGGCGGTGGTGAAAAACTGTTTTTT. The encoded protein is CASSHQQGGGEKLFF.